A selection of T cell receptor beta chains follows, all from one sample in a study of long-term antiretroviral therapy in people with HIV. Assay used: immunoSEQ multiplex PCR; TCRdb lists only in-frame clones, some missing. The data show some 25,000 clones, with more than 80% seen just once and about 9.4% held by the top ten. The sequenced sample was unsorted PBMCs, obtained 3 years after starting antiretroviral therapy. Receptors originate from a man between 40 and 49 years old with HIV. The CDR3 runs from the conserved cysteine through the conserved F or W. For some rows the clone size is stated as once, few or many, or as a class when expanded; others skip it.

>TRBJ1-5|TRBV19|NA
CASSIQGSGQPQHF
>TRBJ2-1|TRBV28|NA
CASSPPTSGEQFF
>TRBJ2-3|TRBV4-3|NA
CASSQVASTDTQYF
>TRBJ2-7|TRBV7-2|once
CASSTTSGSYEQYF
>TRBJ2-7|TRBV28|NA
CASSLGGGYEQYF
>TRBJ2-7|TRBV27|few
CASRRAGSPYEQYF
>TRBJ2-1|TRBV5-1|NA
CASSLPGTRSYNEQFF
>TRBJ2-5|TRBV15|NA
CATSRDRTQETQYF
>TRBJ2-3|TRBV18|NA
CASSQQGADTQYF
>TRBJ2-7|TRBV6-6|NA
CASSLTSGLALEQYF
>TRBJ1-1|TRBV19|NA
CATLHWGLNTEAFF
>TRBJ2-7|TRBV27|NA
CASGLLADGEQYF
>TRBJ2-2|TRBV29-1|NA
CSVSTSGGRTGELFF
>TRBJ2-2|TRBV4-1|few
CASSQGTGELFF
>TRBJ2-2|TRBV5-4|NA
CASSQGRGAAGELFF
>TRBJ2-3|TRBV5-5|NA
CASSVGQEAWDTQYF
>TRBJ2-7|TRBV28|NA
CASSLEQGWPYEQYF
>TRBJ1-1|TRBV6-5|NA
CASITPAGAFF
>TRBJ1-2|TRBV27|few
CASRTTGGDYGYTF
>TRBJ1-1|TRBV19|NA
CASRSNGQRNTEAFF
>TRBJ2-1|TRBV19|NA
CASMTPGLAGYEQFF
>TRBJ1-1|TRBV7-2|NA
CASSSTAGTEAFF
>TRBJ1-1|TRBV5-1|NA
CASSPLEGNTEAFF
>TRBJ2-1|TRBV5-1|NA
CASSLGLAGGPKNEQFF
>TRBJ2-7|TRBV27|NA
CASSYPGQGQLAHSYEQYF
>TRBJ1-1|TRBV7-6|NA
CASSLAWGLEAFF
>TRBJ2-2|TRBV7-9|NA
CASSLAAGELFF
>TRBJ2-6|TRBV27|NA
CASSSKFLTATSSGANVLTF
>TRBJ2-2|TRBV7-7|NA
CASSLASTGELFF
>TRBJ2-1|TRBV7-3|once
CASSTSREANEQFF
>TRBJ2-7|TRBV4-3|NA
CASSQGTSEGEQYF
>TRBJ2-5|TRBV10-3|NA
CAISGNRDGETQYF
>TRBJ2-1|TRBV7-9|few
CASSPTAGGLYNEQFF
>TRBJ2-2|TRBV19|NA
CASSLPGGSIPGELFF
>TRBJ2-1|TRBV28|NA
CASSETQTPYNEQFF
>TRBJ2-3|TRBV29-1|few
CSVYGSLADTQYF
>TRBJ2-1|TRBV10-1|NA
CASSQTSGRISEQFF
>TRBJ2-7|TRBV7-6|NA
CASSFTSGSYEQYF
>TRBJ2-2|TRBV7-2|few
CASSLLQSTGELFF
>TRBJ2-5|TRBV15|NA
CATSGRTSGREETQYF
>TRBJ2-7|TRBV6-5|few
CASSSISGTGAYEQYF
>TRBJ2-7|TRBV11-2|NA
CASDRGGEQYF
>TRBJ2-7|TRBV5-6|NA
CASSLDGTGRYEQYF
>TRBJ2-7|TRBV7-2|NA
CASSPPLGYEQYF
>TRBJ2-3|TRBV9|NA
CASSPRLAGVFDTQYF
>TRBJ2-2|TRBV7-2|few
CASSLGGYTGELFF
>TRBJ2-1|TRBV28|NA
CASSLWSGTYNEQFF
>TRBJ2-3|TRBV5-1|NA
CASSLAGVRADTQYF
>TRBJ2-7|TRBV5-5|NA
CASSLAGSFYEQYF
>TRBJ2-3|TRBV11-2|NA
CASSFSGISTDTQYF
>TRBJ1-2|TRBV25-1|NA
CASSMGGYYGYTF
>TRBJ2-7|TRBV6-1|NA
CASSEAETFEQYF